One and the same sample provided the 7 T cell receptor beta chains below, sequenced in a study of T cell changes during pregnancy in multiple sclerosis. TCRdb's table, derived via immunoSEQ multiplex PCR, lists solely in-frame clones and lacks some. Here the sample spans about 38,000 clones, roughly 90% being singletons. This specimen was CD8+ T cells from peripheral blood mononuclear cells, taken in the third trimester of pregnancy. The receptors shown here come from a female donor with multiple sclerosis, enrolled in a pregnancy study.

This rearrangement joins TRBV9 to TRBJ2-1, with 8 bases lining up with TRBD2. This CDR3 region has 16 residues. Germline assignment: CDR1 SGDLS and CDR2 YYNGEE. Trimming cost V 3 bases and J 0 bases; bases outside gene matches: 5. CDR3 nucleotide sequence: TGTGCCAGCAGCGGGTTAGCGGGGTACTCCTACAATGAGCAGTTCTTC. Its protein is CASSGLAGYSYNEQFF.

The CDR3: CSVEVLAGQFF. Here the CDR3 DNA reads TGCAGCGTTGAAGTCCTCGCGGGGCAGTTCTTC. The gene calls are TRBV29-1 and TRBJ2-1, with D tentatively TRBD2 (5 bases). The CDR3 consists of 11 residues. Trimming cost V 1 base and J 12 bases, with 10 bases left between them. Germline values: CDR1 SQVTM, CDR2 ANQGSEA.

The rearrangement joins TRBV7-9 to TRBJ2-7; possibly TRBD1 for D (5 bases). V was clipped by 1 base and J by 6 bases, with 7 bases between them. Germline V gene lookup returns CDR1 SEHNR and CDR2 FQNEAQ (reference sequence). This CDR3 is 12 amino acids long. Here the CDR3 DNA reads TGTGCCAGCAGCTTAGGGGGCTCCGAGCAGTACTTC. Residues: CASSLGGSEQYF.

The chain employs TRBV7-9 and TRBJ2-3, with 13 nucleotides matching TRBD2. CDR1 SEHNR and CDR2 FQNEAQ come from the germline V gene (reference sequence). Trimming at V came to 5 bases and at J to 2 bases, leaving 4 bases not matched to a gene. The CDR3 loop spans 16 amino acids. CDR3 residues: CASSAGLAGATDTQYF. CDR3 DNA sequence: TGTGCCAGCAGCGCCGGACTAGCGGGAGCCACAGATACGCAGTATTTT.

The CDR3 here is CASSSLTTGLDGYTF. CDR3 nucleotide sequence: TGTGCCAGCAGTTCCCTGACGACAGGGCTTGATGGCTACACCTTC. This sequence joins TRBV27 and TRBJ1-2, with TRBD1 matching 7 bases. The CDR3 covers 15 residues. Unmatched junction bases numbered 11, after V lost 4 bases and J lost 6 bases. Germline V CDR1 and CDR2: MNHEY, SMNVEV (reference sequence).

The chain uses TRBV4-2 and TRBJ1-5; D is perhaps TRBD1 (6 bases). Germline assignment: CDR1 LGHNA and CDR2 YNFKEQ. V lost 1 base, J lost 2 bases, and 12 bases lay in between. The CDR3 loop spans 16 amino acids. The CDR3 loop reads CASSQGDTQGNQPQHF. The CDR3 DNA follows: TGTGCCAGCAGCCAAGGGGACACACAGGGCAATCAGCCCCAGCATTTT.

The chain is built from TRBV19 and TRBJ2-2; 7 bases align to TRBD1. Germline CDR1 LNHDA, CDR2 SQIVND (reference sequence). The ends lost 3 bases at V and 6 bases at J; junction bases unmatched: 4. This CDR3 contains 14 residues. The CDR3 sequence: CASSIYQGAGELFF. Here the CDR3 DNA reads TGTGCCAGTAGTATTTATCAGGGGGCCGGGGAGCTGTTTTTT.